The next 23 T cell receptor beta chains were all read from a single sample in a study of blood T cell repertoires in COVID-19. Method: immunoSEQ multiplex PCR; TCRdb's copy keeps in-frame clones and lacks some. The data contain some 180,000 clones, approximately 88% of them singletons. Sample: peripheral blood. Every receptor here comes from a man between 40 and 49 years old with acute or convalescent COVID-19.

The chain recombines TRBV6-1 with TRBJ1-1; D ambiguous. CDR3 length: 14 residues. Germline CDR1 MNHNS, CDR2 SASEGT. V was clipped by 3 bases and J by 6 bases, with 14 bases between them. Here the CDR3 DNA reads TGTGCCAGCAGTGAGGAAGGGTCCGGGGCTGAAGCTTTCTTT. As protein: CASSEEGSGAEAFF.

The chain is built from TRBV5-1 and TRBJ1-6, with D unclear. There are 12 residues in the CDR3. From germline, CDR1 is SGHRS and CDR2 YFSETQ. Between the trimmed V and J ends, which lost 7 bases and 9 bases, there was a span of 11 bases. The CDR3 spells CASHEPGSPLHF. The CDR3 DNA reads as TGCGCCAGCCACGAGCCTGGTTCACCCCTCCACTTT. The entire variable domain, with the rest obtained from reference TRBV5-1 and TRBJ1-6, is as follows: KAGVTQTPRYLIKTRGQQVTLSCSPISGHRSVSWYQQTPGQGLQFLFEYFSETQRNKGNFPGRFSGRQFSNSRSEMNVSTLELGDSALYLCASHEPGSPLHFGNGTRLTVT.

The genes are TRBV10-2 and TRBJ1-1, with D hard to call. V was clipped by 3 bases and J by 0 bases, with 14 bases between them. Looked up from germline, CDR1 is WSHSY and CDR2 is SAAADI. The CDR3 contains 16 residues. DNA of the CDR3: TGCGCCAGCAGTGACTTCCTTGGACTTTTGAACACTGAAGCTTTCTTT. Protein sequence: CASSDFLGLLNTEAFF.

This clone was seen only a few times. The chain links TRBV5-1 to TRBJ1-1; 7 nucleotides line up with TRBD1. Germline CDR1 reads SGHRS; CDR2 reads YFSETQ. Trimming at V came to 0 bases and at J to 5 bases, leaving 7 bases not matched to a gene. The CDR3 consists of 15 residues. CDR3 in amino acids: CASSLEQGMWTEAFF. CDR3 coding DNA: TGCGCCAGCAGCTTGGAACAGGGGATGTGGACTGAAGCTTTCTTT.

The chain has TRBV10-1 and TRBJ2-7; 9 bases are a match to TRBD1. The germline CDR1 and CDR2 sequences are WNHNN and SYGVQD (reference sequence). CDR3 size: 15 residues. Unmatched junction bases numbered 4, after V lost 2 bases and J lost 2 bases. The CDR3 region has the DNA TGCGCCAGCAGTGAGGGACAGGGGATAACCTACGAGCAGTACTTC. It specifies CASSEGQGITYEQYF.

The chain carries TRBV7-2 and TRBJ2-5; 12 bases map to TRBD2. This CDR3 spans 16 amino acids. Trimming took 5 bases from V and 4 from J; bases not matched to a gene: 8. Germline assignment: CDR1 SGHTA and CDR2 FQGNSA. CDR3 coding DNA: TGTGCCAGCAGCCAGGGCCTAGCGGGGGGGCCAGAGACCCAGTACTTC. It yields the protein CASSQGLAGGPETQYF.

This clone was detected once. V usage is TRBV6-5 and J usage is TRBJ2-7; 13 nucleotides match TRBD2. The germline CDR1 and CDR2 sequences are MNHEY and SVGAGI. V lost 8 bases, J lost 0 bases, and 4 bases stayed unmatched. The CDR3 extends over 15 amino acids. The CDR3 reads CASGTSGAHSYEQYF. The CDR3 DNA reads as TGTGCCAGCGGGACTAGCGGGGCCCACTCCTACGAGCAGTACTTC.

The chain has TRBV18 and TRBJ1-1; possibly TRBD1 for D (5 bases). There are 15 residues in the CDR3. From germline, CDR1 is KGHSH and CDR2 LQKENI. The V gene lost 2 bases and the J gene lost 4 bases, with 14 bases spanning the gap. CDR3 nucleotides: TGTGCCAGCTCACCAGGGGCCGGGGGAAGCACTGAAGCTTTCTTT. It translates to CASSPGAGGSTEAFF.

This clone was observed a few times. V is TRBV5-1 and J is TRBJ1-1, with D possibly being TRBD1 (5 bases). Germline CDR1 and CDR2: SGHRS and YFSETQ. This CDR3 contains 16 residues. V was cut by 0 bases and J by 4 bases, with 16 bases left in between. The CDR3 bases are TGCGCCAGCAGCTTGGGAGGGGAGGGGCATGGCACTGAAGCTTTCTTT. Translation gives CASSLGGEGHGTEAFF.

The gene calls are TRBV19 and TRBJ2-5; D possibly corresponds to TRBD2 (7 bases). CDR3 length: 12 amino acids. CDR1 is LNHDA and CDR2 is SQIVND in the germline V gene (reference sequence). The CDR3 nucleotides are TGTGCAACCGGGGGGCGCAGAGAGACCCAGTACTTC. It encodes CATGGRRETQYF.

This clone was found once. The V gene is TRBV7-9, the J gene TRBJ2-5; D is unresolved. The V gene's germline CDR1 is SEHNR and CDR2 FQNEAQ (reference sequence). V was trimmed by 1 base and J by 3 bases, leaving 6 bases between them. The CDR3 contains 13 residues. CDR3 residues: CASSLGRKETQYF. The CDR3 DNA reads TGTGCCAGCAGCTTAGGCAGAAAAGAGACCCAGTACTTC.

This chain joins TRBV30 and TRBJ2-5; possible D gene TRBD1, 6 bases. This CDR3 has 12 amino acids. Trimming stripped 1 base from V and 4 bases from J, with 7 bases between. Germline-derived CDR1 and CDR2 are GTSNPN and SVGIG (reference sequence). The CDR3 region has the DNA TGTGCCTGGAGTGGAGGGGGAGAGACCCAGTACTTC. Protein sequence: CAWSGGGETQYF.

The chain combines TRBV5-4 with TRBJ2-1, with TRBD2 as a possible D gene (6 bases). The germline V gene has CDR1 SGHNT and CDR2 YYREEE (reference sequence). The CDR3 totals 13 residues. The V and J ends lost 2 bases and 9 bases respectively, with 12 bases between them. The CDR3, as DNA: TGTGCCAGCAGCTTCGTCGGGGGTGGTGAGCAGTTCTTC. It is translated as CASSFVGGGEQFF.

This clone was counted a few times. The CDR3 is CASSATGRGISGANVLTF. CDR3 nucleotides: TGTGCCAGCAGCGCAACGGGACGGGGGATCTCTGGGGCCAACGTCCTGACTTTC. The rearrangement joins TRBV11-2 to TRBJ2-6, with a tentative D call TRBD2 (6 bases). V lost 5 bases and J lost 0, with 17 bases in between. The CDR3 is 18 amino acids. Germline CDR1 reads SGHAT; CDR2 reads FQNNGV.

The chain recombines TRBV18 with TRBJ1-6, with D tentatively TRBD1 (5 bases). The CDR3 loop spans 16 amino acids. In germline, CDR1 is KGHSH, CDR2 LQKENI. The V end lost 3 bases, the J end lost 2 bases, and 11 bases lay between the germline ends. CDR3 DNA sequence: TGTGCCAGCTCACCGGGGGGGGGTACCTATAATTCACCCCTCCACTTT. It yields the protein CASSPGGGTYNSPLHF.

V and J are TRBV5-4 and TRBJ1-2; TRBD1 matches 7 bases. The CDR3 consists of 13 residues. From germline, CDR1 is SGHNT and CDR2 YYREEE (reference sequence). J gave up 4 bases and V 4 bases, and 4 bases lay outside the gene matches. For the CDR3, the DNA is TGTGCCAGCAGCCTGACAGGGCCCTATGGCTACACCTTC. Translation: CASSLTGPYGYTF.

The chain combines TRBV6-1 with TRBJ2-7; tentative D call: TRBD2 (6 bases). Per germline, CDR1 MNHNS and CDR2 SASEGT. This CDR3 is built from 15 residues. The ends were cut back, 1 base at V and 0 bases at J, with 10 bases in the middle. The DNA for the CDR3 is TGTGCCAGCAGTGAAGGCCCCGGGAGCTCCTACGAGCAGTACTTC. Its protein is CASSEGPGSSYEQYF.

The gene calls are TRBV9 and TRBJ1-1; 7 nucleotides agree with TRBD1. Germline V gives CDR1 SGDLS, CDR2 YYNGEE. The CDR3 loop spans 16 amino acids. With 3 bases clipped from V and 0 bases from J, the junction kept 8 bases outside the gene matches. As DNA, the CDR3 is TGTGCCAGCAGCGCAGACAGGGTTGGGGTGAACACTGAAGCTTTCTTT. Its translation: CASSADRVGVNTEAFF.

The chain employs TRBV2 and TRBJ2-7; D possibly corresponds to TRBD1 (6 bases). V was cut by 7 bases and J by 3 bases, with 16 bases left in between. The CDR3 runs to 14 residues. From germline, CDR1 is SNHLY and CDR2 FYNNEI. CDR3 sequence: CASNFQGRGYEQYF. The CDR3 bases are TGTGCCAGCAATTTCCAGGGGAGAGGCTACGAGCAGTACTTC.

V usage is TRBV11-2 and J usage is TRBJ2-3, with 11 bases lining up with TRBD2. Germline V gene lookup returns CDR1 SGHAT and CDR2 FQNNGV. The CDR3 covers 15 residues. V was pared by 6 bases and J by 1 base, with 3 bases of the junction left unmatched. The CDR3 here is CASSPLAGGTDTQYF. The CDR3 DNA sequence: TGTGCCAGCAGTCCACTAGCGGGGGGCACAGATACGCAGTATTTT.

The chain joins TRBV5-4 to TRBJ1-5; D remains unclear. There are 13 residues in the CDR3. The V gene's germline CDR1 is SGHNT and CDR2 YYREEE (reference sequence). With 4 bases removed from V and 0 bases from J, the gap between germline ends came to 5 bases. CDR3 amino acids: CASSVNSNQPQHF. CDR3 coding DNA: TGTGCCAGCAGCGTCAATAGCAATCAGCCCCAGCATTTT.

The rearrangement links TRBV6-5 to TRBJ1-2; tentative D call: TRBD1 (6 bases). Looked up from germline, CDR1 is MNHEY and CDR2 is SVGAGI. The V end was cut by 6 bases, the J end by 0 bases, with 8 bases between. This CDR3 contains 13 residues. The CDR3 is CASSPGANYGYTF. The CDR3 DNA follows: TGTGCCAGCAGCCCAGGGGCTAACTATGGCTACACCTTC.

The chain has TRBV4-1 and TRBJ1-5; D is perhaps TRBD1 (5 bases). Germline CDR1 is MGHRA and CDR2 is YSYEKL. The CDR3 consists of 15 residues. Trimming removed 0 bases from V and 5 bases from J, with 11 bases in between. The CDR3, as DNA: TGCGCCAGCAGCCAAGATGAGGGAGGGGATCAGCCCCAGCATTTT. Its protein is CASSQDEGGDQPQHF.